Sequencing of this TCR beta chain was carried out in a study of blood T cell repertoires in COVID-19. Study-level information: Sites in the United States, Italy and Spain provided acute and convalescent COVID-19 samples.

After removal of 3 bases from V and 5 bases from J, the junction contained 9 bases not matched to a gene. There are 14 residues in the CDR3. Germline V gives CDR1 DFQATT, CDR2 SNEGSKA (reference sequence). Recruitment covered roughly 24 US areas and drew participants whose ages spanned roughly 18 to 95 years. Per the original data handling: Amplification with reference gene primers provided the estimates of nucleated cell counts. Sequenced by immunoSEQ multiplex PCR; TCRdb stores in-frame clones only, minus some. That table supplies the V and J calls and clone size; D and trimming were determined from the DNA. The table shows about 480,000 clones, with around 87% occurring only once.

The receptor was isolated from a woman aged 40-49 years who had recovered from COVID-19. The chain uses TRBV20-1 and TRBJ1-2, with 7 bases that match TRBD1. The sequenced sample consisted of PBMCs or T cells enriched from blood (not recorded which). CDR3 residues: CSASKNRGNYGYTF. The CDR3 coding sequence is TGCAGTGCTAGTAAGAACAGGGGCAATTATGGCTACACCTTC.